This TCR beta chain derives from a study of identical twins. Study-level points and caveats: There were fewer insertions in abundant cord blood beta clonotypes, but memory repertoires showed no such pattern. These conclusions were based on statistical analysis (cross-sectional, not following the same donors).

Template switching introduced a universal primer site, and the cDNA bore unique molecular identifiers. TCRdb reprocessed the 5' RACE reads via MiXCR and lists one record per CDR3 protein. The sample records about 340,000 distinct CDR3 sequences, more than 9% being singletons. In its sample, this clonotype was seen a few times. Its cognate antigen is unknown. V dropped 4 bases and J dropped 0; count of bases not matched to a gene: 7. Germline lookup yields CDR1 SGHTA and CDR2 FQGNSA. This CDR3 spans 17 amino acids. These records were also assigned to another study, of yellow fever vaccine responses in identical twins.

V is TRBV7-2 and J is TRBJ2-4; TRBD1 aligns across 9 bases. Sequenced: CD8+ T cells sorted from blood. The origin of this receptor is a woman aged 18-29 years in good health. CDR3 sequence (DNA): TGTGCCAGCAGCTCCTTAGACAGGGGGATAGCCAAAAACATTCAGTACTTC. Its protein is CASSSLDRGIAKNIQYF.